The 22 T cell receptor beta chains presented below share a single source sample, sequenced in a study of OX40 agonist ivuxolimab in advanced cancers. Some clones are missing from TCRdb's copy, which holds only in-frame ones; the method was immunoSEQ multiplex PCR. The table has around 60,000 clones, about 90% seen once. Sequencing was performed on CD4+ or CD8+ T cells sorted from blood, taken in a trial of the OX40 agonist ivuxolimab. Receptor source: an adult with an advanced solid tumor such as melanoma, head and neck, liver or kidney cancer.

Remarks on this clone: The same CDR3 arises from other DNA sequences in this sample as well. The chain joins TRBV6-5 to TRBJ1-2, with D perhaps matching TRBD1 (6 bases). This CDR3 is 16 amino acids long. The germline CDR1 and CDR2 sequences are MNHEY and SVGAGI. Trimming took 0 bases from V and 7 from J, leaving 18 bases between them. The CDR3 nucleotides are TGTGCCAGCAGTTACTCAACGACAACAGGGACTCGTGGCTACACCTTC. The encoded protein is CASSYSTTTGTRGYTF.

This sequence joins TRBV9 and TRBJ2-5; the match to TRBD1 covers 8 bases. Unmatched junction bases numbered 6, after V lost 3 bases and J lost 5 bases. CDR1 and CDR2 from the germline V gene are SGDLS and YYNGEE. The CDR3 is 14 amino acids. The CDR3 spells CASSATGGIETQYF. The CDR3 DNA reads as TGTGCCAGCAGCGCTACAGGGGGGATCGAGACCCAGTACTTC.

The chain joins TRBV7-8 to TRBJ2-4, with a tentative D call TRBD2 (6 bases). Germline V gene data show CDR1 as SGHVS and CDR2 as FQNEAQ. V was cut by 6 bases and J by 0 bases, with 15 bases left in between. The CDR3 extends over 16 amino acids. The CDR3 DNA is TGTGCCAGCAGTCATTGGACTACATTAGCCAAAAACATTCAGTACTTC. Protein sequence: CASSHWTTLAKNIQYF.

This clone was recorded a few times. The chain links TRBV11-3 to TRBJ2-7; possible D gene TRBD1, 7 bases. V was cut by 5 bases and J by 9 bases, with 17 bases left in between. The CDR3 runs 13 residues. The V gene's germline CDR1 is SGHNT and CDR2 YENEEA. CDR3 nucleotides: TGTGCCAGCAGCCCGATATCGGGGGACAGGCAGTACTTC. This encodes CASSPISGDRQYF. Filled out from reference TRBV11-3 and TRBJ2-7, the complete variable domain reads EAGVVQSPRYKIIEKKQPVAFWCNPISGHNTLYWYLQNLGQGPELLIRYENEEAVDDSQLPKDRFSAERLKGVDSTLKIQPAELGDSAVYLCASSPISGDRQYFGPGTRLTVT.

This clone was picked up one time. The chain joins TRBV6-5 to TRBJ1-1; D gene uncertain. The CDR3 contains 13 residues. In germline, CDR1 is MNHEY, CDR2 SVGAGI. The V end lost 5 bases, the J end lost 0 bases, and 7 bases lay between the germline ends. The CDR3 DNA reads as TGTGCCAGCAGTGAAACGTTGAACACTGAAGCTTTCTTT. This sequence encodes CASSETLNTEAFF.

This chain uses TRBV5-1 with TRBJ2-7; tentatively, D is TRBD1 (6 bases). The V gene lost 0 bases and the J gene lost 3 bases, with 7 bases spanning the gap. The CDR3 covers 13 residues. Per the germline V gene, CDR1 is SGHRS and CDR2 is YFSETQ. The CDR3 DNA reads as TGCGCCAGCAGCTTGGACAGGGACTACGAGCAGTACTTC. This translates into CASSLDRDYEQYF. Filled out from reference TRBV5-1 and TRBJ2-7, the complete variable domain reads KAGVTQTPRYLIKTRGQQVTLSCSPISGHRSVSWYQQTPGQGLQFLFEYFSETQRNKGNFPGRFSGRQFSNSRSEMNVSTLELGDSALYLCASSLDRDYEQYFGPGTRLTVT.

CDR3 residues: CASSLGQGAGGNTIYF. The CDR3 bases are TGTGCCAGCTCACTTGGACAGGGGGCCGGTGGAAACACCATATATTTT. The chain combines TRBV18 with TRBJ1-3; 11 bases align to TRBD1. The V and J ends lost 4 bases and 3 bases, in that order; junction bases with no gene match: 5. The germline CDR1 and CDR2 sequences are KGHSH and LQKENI. CDR3 size: 16 residues.

The V gene is TRBV2, the J gene TRBJ2-1, with unresolved D. Germline CDR1 SNHLY, CDR2 FYNNEI. The CDR3 has 13 amino acids. The V end lost 6 bases, the J end lost 9 bases, and 15 bases lay between the germline ends. Here the CDR3 DNA reads TGTGCCAGCAGAAGGCAGGCCGTGGGTGAGCAGTTCTTC. It codes for CASRRQAVGEQFF.

The V and J genes are TRBV7-8 and TRBJ2-3, with a possible D match to TRBD2 (5 bases). The CDR3 is 13 residues long. From germline, CDR1 is SGHVS and CDR2 FQNEAQ. Between the trimmed V and J ends, which lost 0 bases and 5 bases, there was a span of 6 bases. CDR3 coding DNA: TGTGCCAGCAGCTTAGCGGGAGTAGATACGCAGTATTTT. Its translation is CASSLAGVDTQYF.

J is TRBJ1-4 and V is TRBV30; a possible D gene is TRBD1 (6 bases). The CDR3 loop spans 14 amino acids. Deletions cut 3 bases from V and 7 bases from J, with 15 bases between. CDR1 is GTSNPN, CDR2 SVGIG, per germline (reference sequence). The CDR3 spells CAWRETGRGEKLFF. CDR3 coding DNA: TGTGCCTGGAGGGAAACAGGGAGAGGTGAAAAACTGTTTTTT. The whole variable domain, filled in from reference TRBV30 and TRBJ1-4, reads SQTIHQWPATLVQPVGSPLSLECTVEGTSNPNLYWYRQAAGRGLQLLFYSVGIGQISSEVPQNLSASRPQDRQFILSSKKLLLSDSGFYLCAWRETGRGEKLFFGSGTQLSVL.

The chain recombines TRBV19 with TRBJ2-1, with 12 bases lining up with TRBD2. V gave up 0 bases and J gave up 4 bases; unmatched junction bases: 1. The CDR3 covers 16 residues. CDR1 LNHDA and CDR2 SQIVND come from the germline V gene (reference sequence). Written as DNA, the CDR3 is TGTGCCAGTAGTATAGATGGACTAGCGGGATACAATGAGCAGTTCTTC. Its translation: CASSIDGLAGYNEQFF.

The chain uses TRBV28 and TRBJ2-1; D is unclear. The length of the CDR3 is 12 residues. CDR1 is MDHEN and CDR2 is SYDVKM in the germline V gene. V was cut by 7 bases and J by 5 bases, with 9 bases left in between. The CDR3 coding sequence is TGTGCCAGCACCCCGAGTCACAATGAGCAGTTCTTC. Translating it yields CASTPSHNEQFF.

The chain links TRBV9 to TRBJ2-6; D ambiguous. The CDR3 is 13 residues long. Trimming took off 0 bases at V and 3 bases at J, with 1 base between the two ends. Germline CDR1 reads SGDLS; CDR2 reads YYNGEE. Here the CDR3 reads CASSVVGANVLTF. For the CDR3, the DNA is TGTGCCAGCAGCGTAGTTGGGGCCAACGTCCTGACTTTC.

The J gene is TRBJ1-3, the V gene TRBV19, with 9 bases lining up with TRBD1. The germline V gene has CDR1 LNHDA and CDR2 SQIVND (reference sequence). The length of the CDR3 is 16 residues. With V trimmed by 6 bases and J by 0 bases, 6 bases remained unmatched. For the CDR3, the DNA is TGTGCCAGTAGCCCGGGACAGGGACTCTCTGGAAACACCATATATTTT. Translating gives CASSPGQGLSGNTIYF. Supplemented by reference TRBV19 and TRBJ1-3, the full variable domain reads DGGITQSPKYLFRKEGQNVTLSCEQNLNHDAMYWYRQDPGQGLRLIYYSQIVNDFQKGDIAEGYSVSREKKESFPLTVTSAQKNPTAFYLCASSPGQGLSGNTIYFGEGSWLTVV.

V usage is TRBV6-1 and J usage is TRBJ1-5; no definite D call. V dropped 6 bases and J dropped 2 bases, with 2 bases sitting between them. The CDR3 covers 11 residues. Germline-derived CDR1 and CDR2 are MNHNS and SASEGT. CDR3 DNA: TGTGCCAGCAGCGGCAATCAGCCCCAGCATTTT. Protein: CASSGNQPQHF.

The chain is built from TRBV6-6 and TRBJ1-3; D possibly corresponds to TRBD1 (6 bases). The germline CDR1 and CDR2 sequences are MNHNY and SVGAGI (reference sequence). With 2 bases removed from V and 3 bases from J, the gap between germline ends came to 14 bases. The CDR3 length is 16 residues. In DNA, the CDR3 is TGTGCCAGCAGTTACAGGCAGGGGTCTGTTGGAAACACCATATATTTT. It specifies CASSYRQGSVGNTIYF.

This chain connects TRBV30 to TRBJ1-1; maybe TRBD1 (6 bases). CDR3 size: 11 residues. The germline V gene encodes CDR1 GTSNPN and CDR2 SVGIG (reference sequence). V dropped 5 bases and J dropped 10 bases, with 14 bases sitting between them. The CDR3 DNA is TGTGCCTGGCCCTTAGGGGGACGAGCTTTCTTT. Amino acids: CAWPLGGRAFF.

The chain combines TRBV19 with TRBJ2-2; no reliable D call. V lost 3 bases and J lost 5, with 7 bases in between. The CDR3 is made up of 13 amino acids. Germline V lookup: CDR1 LNHDA, CDR2 SQIVND (reference sequence). The CDR3 DNA reads as TGTGCCAGTAGTATGGGCCAGACCGGGGAGCTGTTTTTT. Its protein is CASSMGQTGELFF.

Here the CDR3 DNA reads TGTGCCAGCAGTGAGAGACCTCAGGGGGCCCAGTACTTC. Translation gives CASSERPQGAQYF. The J gene is TRBJ2-5, the V gene TRBV6-1, with 7 bases matching TRBD1. J gave up 9 bases and V 3 bases, and 7 bases lay outside the gene matches. The CDR3 runs to 13 residues. Germline V CDR1 and CDR2: MNHNS, SASEGT.

V is TRBV30 and J is TRBJ1-2, with D tentatively TRBD1 (6 bases). Trimming took off 3 bases at V and 4 bases at J, with 18 bases between the two ends. The CDR3 has 15 amino acids. Germline V CDR1 and CDR2: GTSNPN, SVGIG (reference sequence). The CDR3 DNA follows: TGTGCCTGGAGGATCAAGGGGGGCGATGTCTATGGCTACACCTTC. The encoded protein is CAWRIKGGDVYGYTF.

The chain combines TRBV13 with TRBJ2-3; tentatively, D is TRBD2 (6 bases). Germline V lookup: CDR1 PRHDT, CDR2 FYEKMQ (reference sequence). The CDR3 has 17 amino acids. The ends were cut back, 1 base at V and 1 base at J, with 15 bases in the middle. CDR3 DNA: TGTGCCAGCAGCTTAGTTGGGGCTAGCGTCGGCACAGATACGCAGTATTTT. Amino acid sequence: CASSLVGASVGTDTQYF.

The chain recombines TRBV20-1 with TRBJ1-4; D is unclear. CDR1 is DFQATT, CDR2 SNEGSKA, per germline (reference sequence). V was cut by 2 bases and J by 8 bases, with 3 bases left in between. The CDR3 runs 10 residues. The CDR3 here is CSARREKLFF. CDR3 in DNA: TGCAGTGCTAGACGGGAAAAACTGTTTTTT.